The source of this TCR beta chain is a study of naive and memory T cell subsets. Overall study findings and caveats: Naive and memory repertoire findings lacked a ground truth for validation. Naive repertoires, especially CD8, held a few larger clonotypes, possibly memory cells re-expressing CD45RA. Gini index rose across naive, CM, EM and EMRA in CD4 and CD8.

The CDR3 sequence is 15 residues long. J gave up 3 bases and V 6 bases, and 10 bases lay outside the gene matches. Separate alpha and beta amplification began at the second PCR step. The beta constant-region primer was an equimolar mix of two oligonucleotides covering TRBC1 and TRBC2. Ligated cDNA was amplified by four rounds of PCR with nested alpha and beta constant-region primers and SP2. Ligation attached a single-stranded oligonucleotide with a 12-nucleotide UMI and the SP2 primer to the cDNA 3' end. TCRdb independently ran MiXCR on the UMI-ligation and nested PCR reads; one entry per CDR3 protein. The sample includes more than 95,000 distinct CDR3 sequences, about 14% of them seen just once. This clonotype was counted between two and nine times. The antigen is unknown.

This chain links TRBV12-3 or TRBV12-4 with TRBJ2-7, with TRBD2 matching 8 bases. Source material: naive CD8+ T cells from blood. The sequence was obtained from a human donor in good health. In DNA, the CDR3 is TGTGCCAGCAGCCCGGGACTAGAGACTCTCTACGAGCAGTACTTC. It yields the protein CASSPGLETLYEQYF.